The following is a T cell receptor beta chain sequence with its context. Original handling: Amplification of reference gene primers provided the estimated nucleated cell counts. TCRdb's table, derived via immunoSEQ multiplex PCR, lists solely in-frame clones and lacks some. The V and J calls and the clone size are those of that table, but D and trimming were determined from the DNA. The data contain approximately 94,000 clones, about 90% of them singletons. This specimen belongs to a study of blood T cell repertoires in COVID-19. Study summary: Italy, Spain and the United States were the sources of the convalescent and acute COVID-19 samples.

Germline-derived CDR1 and CDR2 are SGHRS and YFSETQ. This CDR3 is 16 amino acids long. The junction had 12 bases not matched to a gene; V was cut back by 4 bases and J by 5 bases. J is TRBJ2-1 and V is TRBV5-1, with 7 bases lining up with TRBD2. The sequenced sample consisted of peripheral blood. The receptor was isolated from a human donor in a cohort sampled during active COVID-19. CDR3 protein: CASSIGLGNDHNEQFF. Written as DNA, the CDR3 is TGCGCCAGCAGCATCGGACTAGGGAATGATCACAATGAGCAGTTCTTC.